This entry concerns a single TCR beta chain. A few counts support this clone. There is no known antigen for this receptor. Per-base quality was not reported, and no clone a single base away is much larger than it. The entire amount of isolated RNA was reverse transcribed using the High Capacity cDNA Reverse Transcription Kit, so the sequenced TCRB transcripts were expressed ones. Deep immunoSEQ sequencing was applied to naive, central memory and regulatory T cell samples, giving an average of about 3.8 million total reads per sample. Sorted cells were lysed in RLT buffer and RNA was extracted with DNase-treated RNeasy Micro or Mini kits, depending on cell number. Each cell subset was processed on its own to prevent cross-contamination, while patient and healthy donor samples were processed together. TCRB sequences were amplified from cDNA with the immunoSEQ multiplex PCR, producing 87-bp fragments spanning the CDR3 region. The amplicons were sequenced using the Illumina HiSeq platform. The authors' analysis ran thus. Synthetic template baselines were used to correct PCR bias computationally, reads within Hamming distance 2 were collapsed, and singletons that could not be merged were discarded. Reads were aligned to IMGT to assign V, D and J genes, CDR3 length, and insertions or deletions at six rearrangement sites. Within each subset, clonotype counts were normalized to sorted cell number, after which true diversity and Gini coefficients were computed with the tcR R package. Repertoire sharing was quantified using the overlap coefficient calculated on TCRB nucleotide sequences. What TCRdb holds here is the immuneACCESS table cut down to in-frame rearrangements. Part of the clones is not present; checked against another copy, under half of the missing clones reflect an unresolved V gene, and the others are unexplained. The DNA was the basis for D and trimming; V, J and clone size are from that table. Present in this sample are around 160,000 clones, around 9% of which were seen just once. The top ten constitute around 0.64% of the sample.

From a lookup of the germline V gene, CDR1 and CDR2 are MDHEN and SYDVKM. The CDR3 goes from the cysteine to the phenylalanine over 16 residues. Here the CDR3 DNA is all that survives: 48 bases in frame from base 1. Relative to germline, V is 8 bases shorter and J is 4 bases shorter, with 21 bases between their ends. The data stem from a study of beta chain features in type 1 diabetes (dated by TCRdb to 2016 to 2019). Background on the whole study: Patients and healthy donors did not differ in mean age, gender distribution, total cell number or subset yield. In the study, TCRB repertoires of sorted circulating CD4+ T cell subsets from recently diagnosed type 1 diabetes patients were compared with those of matched healthy donors. Naive and central memory subsets were obtained from all 30 or so donors, but regulatory and stem cell-like memory subsets were isolated from only 8 patients and about 8 healthy donors. Across all samples, about 110 million sorted cells were examined, and cell number per subset correlated strongly with RNA yield. Results and caveats for the whole study, not just this receptor: Shorter templates might be favored by PCR, yet because patient and control samples were amplified and corrected together, any such skew would affect both groups equally. Because small numbers of individuals were included in the HLA sub-analyses, any influence of HLA type on TCRB rearrangement was left unresolved. Because cDNA was sequenced instead of genomic DNA, activated cells with high expression could be over-represented, although the groups did not differ in activation or CD3 levels. Naive, central memory and regulatory TCRB repertoires appeared to be more alike among patients than among healthy donors. Patients with type 1 diabetes made fewer insertions and deleted more nucleotides at VDJ recombination sites, implying thymic rearrangement abnormalities. A moderate but significant shortening of TCRB CDR3 length was observed in type 1 diabetes patients in all four CD4+ subsets.

Each donor gave one peripheral blood draw, approximately 0.11 L on average, collected into heparinised tubes. A BD FACSAria II was used to sort naive, central memory, regulatory and stem cell-like memory CD4+ T cells with a panel that included CD45RO, CCR7, CD25, CD127, CD95 and CD27. A purity above 98% was achieved for all sorted populations. Right away, PBMCs were isolated by Lymphoprep density gradient centrifugation and were stained directly, with no culture step. Samples were stained and sorted in pairs, with one healthy donor and one patient per experiment, so that batch effects were minimized.

Sequencing was done on a sample of central memory CD4+ T cells from blood. The receptor comes from a woman aged 30 to 39 with type 1 diabetes. This chain joins TRBV28 to TRBJ2-1; the D gene cannot be named for sure. Here is the DNA: TGTGCCAGCCGTGAACCCTGGAGAGAGATATACAATGAGCAGTTCTTC. The translation is CASREPWREIYNEQFF.